The text below deals with one T cell receptor (beta chain). The source of the sample is a study of shared T cell receptors in the human thymus. V shed 5 bases and J 5 bases; nucleotides not matched to a gene: 16. CDR3 length equals 18 residues. In germline, CDR1 is SGHTA, CDR2 FQGNSA. Generated by immunoSEQ multiplex PCR, the TCRdb table keeps only in-frame clones and is missing some. The data show 600,000 or so clones, 80% to 90% seen once. These data also featured in a second study, about human thymus T cells. That work contributes: Corrective cardiac operations yielded the resected thymus tissue.

The chain couples TRBV7-2 to TRBJ2-1; 9 bases are shared with TRBD2. The specimen sequenced was thymocytes. The sequence was obtained from a boy less than two years old with a congenital heart defect. The CDR3: CASSLRLAGTTGHNEQFF. For the CDR3, the DNA is TGTGCCAGCAGCCTCAGGCTAGCGGGAACAACGGGGCACAATGAGCAGTTCTTC.